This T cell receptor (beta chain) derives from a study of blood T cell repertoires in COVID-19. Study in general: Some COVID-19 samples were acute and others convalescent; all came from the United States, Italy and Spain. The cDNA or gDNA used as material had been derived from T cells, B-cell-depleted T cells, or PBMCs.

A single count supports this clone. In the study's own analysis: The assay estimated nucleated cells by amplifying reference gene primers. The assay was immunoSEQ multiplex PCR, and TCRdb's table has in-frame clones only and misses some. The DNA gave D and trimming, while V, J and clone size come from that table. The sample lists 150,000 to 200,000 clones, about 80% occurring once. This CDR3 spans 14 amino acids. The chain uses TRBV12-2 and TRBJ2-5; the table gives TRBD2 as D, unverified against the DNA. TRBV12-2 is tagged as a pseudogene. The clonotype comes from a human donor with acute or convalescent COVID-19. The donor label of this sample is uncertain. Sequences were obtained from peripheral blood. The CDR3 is CASRLVQGGETQYF. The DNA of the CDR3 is TGTGCAAGTCGCTTAGTTCAGGGAGGGGAGACCCAGTACTTC.